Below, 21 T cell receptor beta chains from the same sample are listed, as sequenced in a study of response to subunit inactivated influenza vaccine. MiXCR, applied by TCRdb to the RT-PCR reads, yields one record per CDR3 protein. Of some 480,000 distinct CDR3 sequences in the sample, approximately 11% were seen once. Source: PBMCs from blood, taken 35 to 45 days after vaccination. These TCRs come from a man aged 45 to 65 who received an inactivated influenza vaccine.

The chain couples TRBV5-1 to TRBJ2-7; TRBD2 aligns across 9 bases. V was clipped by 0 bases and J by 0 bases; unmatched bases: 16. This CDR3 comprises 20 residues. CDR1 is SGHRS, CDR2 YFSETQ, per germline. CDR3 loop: CASSLGLTSGPLSSSYEQYF. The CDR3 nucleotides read TGCGCCAGCAGCTTGGGACTCACTAGCGGGCCCTTAAGCAGCTCCTACGAGCAGTACTTC. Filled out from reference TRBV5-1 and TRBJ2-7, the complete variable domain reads KAGVTQTPRYLIKTRGQQVTLSCSPISGHRSVSWYQQTPGQGLQFLFEYFSETQRNKGNFPGRFSGRQFSNSRSEMNVSTLELGDSALYLCASSLGLTSGPLSSSYEQYFGPGTRLTVT.

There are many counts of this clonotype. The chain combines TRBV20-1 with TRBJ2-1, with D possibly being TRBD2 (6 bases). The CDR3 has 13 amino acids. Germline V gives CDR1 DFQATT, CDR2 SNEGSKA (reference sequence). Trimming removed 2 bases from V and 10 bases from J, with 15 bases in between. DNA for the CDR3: TGCAGTGCTAGACGGGACTCGGGTAGCGAGCAGTTCTTC. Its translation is CSARRDSGSEQFF.

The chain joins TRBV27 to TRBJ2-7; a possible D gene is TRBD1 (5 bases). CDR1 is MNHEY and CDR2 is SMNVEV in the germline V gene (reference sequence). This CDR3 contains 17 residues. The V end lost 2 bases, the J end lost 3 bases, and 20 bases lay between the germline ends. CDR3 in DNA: TGTGCCAGCAGTTTAACAAGGACAAGCCATGTGTTCTACGAGCAGTACTTC. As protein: CASSLTRTSHVFYEQYF.

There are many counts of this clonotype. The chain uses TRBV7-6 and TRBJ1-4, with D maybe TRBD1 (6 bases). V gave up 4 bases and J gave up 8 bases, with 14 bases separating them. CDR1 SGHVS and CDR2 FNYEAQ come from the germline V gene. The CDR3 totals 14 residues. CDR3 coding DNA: TGTGCCAGCAGCTCTTACAGGGCGGACGAAAAACTGTTTTTT. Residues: CASSSYRADEKLFF. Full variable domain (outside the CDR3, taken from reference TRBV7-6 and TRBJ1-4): GAGVSQSPRYKVTKRGQDVALRCDPISGHVSLYWYRQALGQGPEFLTYFNYEAQQDKSGLPNDRFSAERPEGSISTLTIQRTEQRDSAMYRCASSSYRADEKLFFGSGTQLSVL.

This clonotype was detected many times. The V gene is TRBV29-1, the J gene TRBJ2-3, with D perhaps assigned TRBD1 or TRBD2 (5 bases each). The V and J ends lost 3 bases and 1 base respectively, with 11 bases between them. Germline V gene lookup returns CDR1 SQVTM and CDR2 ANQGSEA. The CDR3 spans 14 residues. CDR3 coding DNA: TGCAGCGTTGATGGGGGTGCCCGCACAGATACGCAGTATTTT. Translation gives CSVDGGARTDTQYF.

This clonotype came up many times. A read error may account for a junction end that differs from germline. CDR3 residues: CSSSIQIDNEQFF. The CDR3 DNA sequence: TGCTCCAGCAGCATCCAGATAGACAATGAGCAGTTCTTC. The genes are TRBV5-1 and TRBJ2-1; D remains unclear. Per the germline V gene, CDR1 is SGHRS and CDR2 is YFSETQ. The CDR3 is 13 amino acids.

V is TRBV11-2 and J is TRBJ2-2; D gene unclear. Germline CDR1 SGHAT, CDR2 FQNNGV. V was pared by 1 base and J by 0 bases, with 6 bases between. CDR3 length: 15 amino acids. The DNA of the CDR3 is TGTGCCAGCAGCTTAGGTTTATCGAACACCGGGGAGCTGTTTTTT. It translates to CASSLGLSNTGELFF.

The CDR3 protein is CASSRGSSDTQYF. The CDR3, as DNA: TGTGCCAGCAGCCGGGGGAGCTCAGATACGCAGTATTTT. The chain carries TRBV7-3 and TRBJ2-3; a weak D match, TRBD2 (6 bases). Trimming left V 5 bases short and J 4 bases short, with 10 bases between. CDR1 is SGHTA, CDR2 FQGTGA, per germline. The CDR3 loop spans 13 amino acids.

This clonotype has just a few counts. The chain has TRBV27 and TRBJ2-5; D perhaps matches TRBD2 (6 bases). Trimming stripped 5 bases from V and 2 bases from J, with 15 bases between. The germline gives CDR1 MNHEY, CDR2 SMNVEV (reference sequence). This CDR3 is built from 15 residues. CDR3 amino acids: CASSDVLGGQETQYF. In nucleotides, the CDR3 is TGTGCCAGCAGTGATGTACTGGGGGGACAAGAGACCCAGTACTTC.

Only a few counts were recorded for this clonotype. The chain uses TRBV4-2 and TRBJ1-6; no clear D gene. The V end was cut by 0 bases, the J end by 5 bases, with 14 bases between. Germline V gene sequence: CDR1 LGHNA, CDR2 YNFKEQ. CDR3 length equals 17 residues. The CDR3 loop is CASSQDRFGNNNSPLHF. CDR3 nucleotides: TGTGCCAGCAGCCAAGATCGTTTCGGGAATAATAATTCACCCCTCCACTTT.

CDR3 loop: CASSAQGNEQFF. CDR3 nucleotides: TGTGCCAGCAGCGCTCAAGGTAATGAGCAGTTCTTC. This chain connects TRBV7-3 to TRBJ2-1, with no clear D. Trimming pared 5 bases from V and 7 bases from J, leaving 9 bases between. The CDR3 has 12 amino acids. Germline CDR1 and CDR2: SGHTA and FQGTGA.

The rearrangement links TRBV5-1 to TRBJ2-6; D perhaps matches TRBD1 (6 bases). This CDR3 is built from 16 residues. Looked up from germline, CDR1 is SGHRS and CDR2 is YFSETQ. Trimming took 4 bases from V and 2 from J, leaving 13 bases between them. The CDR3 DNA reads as TGCGCCAGCAGCCCCACAGGGTCTACTGGGGCCAACGTCCTGACTTTC. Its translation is CASSPTGSTGANVLTF.

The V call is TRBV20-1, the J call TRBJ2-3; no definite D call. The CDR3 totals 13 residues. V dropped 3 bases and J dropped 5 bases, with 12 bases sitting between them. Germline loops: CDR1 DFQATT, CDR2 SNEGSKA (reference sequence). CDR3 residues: CSARGGIIDTQYF. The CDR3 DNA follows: TGCAGTGCTAGGGGTGGTATCATAGATACGCAGTATTTT.

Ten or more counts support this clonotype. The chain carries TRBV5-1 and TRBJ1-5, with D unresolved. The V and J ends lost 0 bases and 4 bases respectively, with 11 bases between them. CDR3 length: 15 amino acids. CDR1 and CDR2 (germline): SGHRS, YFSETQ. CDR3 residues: CASSLAGLRNQPQHF. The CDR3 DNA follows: TGCGCCAGCAGCTTGGCGGGGTTAAGGAATCAGCCCCAGCATTTT. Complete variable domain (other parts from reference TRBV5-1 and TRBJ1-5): KAGVTQTPRYLIKTRGQQVTLSCSPISGHRSVSWYQQTPGQGLQFLFEYFSETQRNKGNFPGRFSGRQFSNSRSEMNVSTLELGDSALYLCASSLAGLRNQPQHFGDGTRLSIL.

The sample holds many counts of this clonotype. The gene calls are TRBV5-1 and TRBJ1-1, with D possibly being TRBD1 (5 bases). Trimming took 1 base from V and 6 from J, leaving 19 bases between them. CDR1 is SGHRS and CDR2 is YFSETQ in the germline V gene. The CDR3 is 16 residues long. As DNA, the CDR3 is TGCGCCAGCAGCTTGATGGGTTCCGGGACCTCCTCTGAAGCTTTCTTT. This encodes CASSLMGSGTSSEAFF.

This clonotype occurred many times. CDR3 DNA: TGCGCCAGCAGCATACAGGGGGATCATCGGGGCACTGAAGCTTTCTTT. This sequence encodes CASSIQGDHRGTEAFF. The V gene is TRBV5-1, the J gene TRBJ1-1; the match to TRBD1 covers 8 bases. Trimming removed 4 bases from V and 4 bases from J; junction bases left unmatched: 12. Germline CDR1 SGHRS, CDR2 YFSETQ. This CDR3 has 16 amino acids.

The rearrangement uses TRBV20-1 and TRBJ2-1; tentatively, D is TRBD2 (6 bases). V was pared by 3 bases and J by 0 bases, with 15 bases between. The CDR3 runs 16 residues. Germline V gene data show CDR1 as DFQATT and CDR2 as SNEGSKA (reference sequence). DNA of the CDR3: TGCAGTGCTAGGGCGTTACGGGAGAACTCCTACAATGAGCAGTTCTTC. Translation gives CSARALRENSYNEQFF.

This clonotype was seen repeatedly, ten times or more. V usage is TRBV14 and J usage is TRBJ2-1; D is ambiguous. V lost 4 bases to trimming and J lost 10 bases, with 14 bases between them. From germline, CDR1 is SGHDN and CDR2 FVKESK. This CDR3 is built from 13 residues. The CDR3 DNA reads TGTGCCAGCAGCCCCTCGATTTCAGGAGAGCAGTTCTTC. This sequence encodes CASSPSISGEQFF.

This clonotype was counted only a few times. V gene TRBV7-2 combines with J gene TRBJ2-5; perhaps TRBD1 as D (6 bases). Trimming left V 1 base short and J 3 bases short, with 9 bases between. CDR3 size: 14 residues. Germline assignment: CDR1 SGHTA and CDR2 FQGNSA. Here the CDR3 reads CASSLEDSEETQYF. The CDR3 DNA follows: TGTGCCAGCAGCTTAGAGGACAGCGAAGAGACCCAGTACTTC.

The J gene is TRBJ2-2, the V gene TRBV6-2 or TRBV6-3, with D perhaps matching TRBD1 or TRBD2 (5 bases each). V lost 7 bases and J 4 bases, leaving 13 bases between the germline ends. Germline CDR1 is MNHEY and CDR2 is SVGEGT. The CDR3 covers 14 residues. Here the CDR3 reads CASKEIGGTGELFF. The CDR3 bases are TGTGCCAGCAAGGAAATTGGGGGCACCGGGGAGCTGTTTTTT.

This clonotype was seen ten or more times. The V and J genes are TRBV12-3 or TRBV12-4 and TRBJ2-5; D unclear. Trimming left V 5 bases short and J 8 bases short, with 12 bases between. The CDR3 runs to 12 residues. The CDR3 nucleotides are TGTGCCAGCAGTCCCACTGTCGGAACCCAGTACTTC. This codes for CASSPTVGTQYF.